The 22 T cell receptor beta chains presented below share a single source sample, sequenced in a study of spatial heterogeneity in lung cancer. Study conclusions and caveats: One measure, the expanded intratumoral alpha and beta TCR count, tracked tumor mutation counts.

Time point indicated: sample taken at primary tumor resection. TCRdb fed the 5' RACE reads into MiXCR, producing one record per CDR3 protein. The sample contains approximately 94,000 distinct CDR3 sequences, 4.4% of which appear only once. Antigens of these TCRs are unknown. Material: lung tumor tissue, obtained at surgery. The origin of the receptors is a male donor with early-stage non-small cell lung cancer.

The sample holds many counts of this clonotype. The chain couples TRBV7-2 to TRBJ2-7; 9 nucleotides align to TRBD2. Germline loops: CDR1 SGHTA, CDR2 FQGNSA. V trimming: 8 bases; J trimming: 4 bases; junction bases outside the gene matches: 12. The CDR3 totals 15 residues. CDR3 in amino acids: CASSHSGRSPYEQYF. CDR3 nucleotides: TGTGCCAGCTCCCACAGCGGGAGGTCCCCATACGAGCAGTACTTC.

The V call is TRBV13, the J call TRBJ2-1; 8 positions agree with TRBD1. This CDR3 region has 17 residues. The J segment lost 8 bases and the V segment lost 1 base, leaving 13 bases of the junction unmatched. Germline V gives CDR1 PRHDT, CDR2 FYEKMQ (reference sequence). The CDR3, as DNA: TGTGCCAGCAGCTTAGAACTGGGACAGGCCATGGGGTATGAGCAGTTCTTC. Translation: CASSLELGQAMGYEQFF.

This clonotype showed up many times. The chain joins TRBV6-6 to TRBJ2-2; TRBD2 aligns across 8 bases. V lost 4 bases, J lost 7 bases, and 8 bases stayed unmatched. The CDR3 totals 15 residues. CDR1 MNHNY and CDR2 SVGAGI come from the germline V gene (reference sequence). The CDR3 DNA is TGTGCCAGCAGTTCCAGAGCGGGAGCCGGCGGGGAGCTGTTTTTT. This codes for CASSSRAGAGGELFF.

As to this clonotype: A read error may explain this, as a much larger clone is one base away. The chain couples TRBV6-5 to TRBJ2-6; 7 bases map to TRBD1. The CDR3 sequence is 15 residues long. The germline CDR1 and CDR2 sequences are MNHEY and SVGAGI. In nucleotides, the CDR3 is TGTGCCAGCAGTTACACAGGGGATGGGGCCGACGTCCTGACTTTC. The encoded protein is CASSYTGDGADVLTF.

This clonotype has only a few counts. The chain employs TRBV5-1 and TRBJ2-6, with 7 bases fitting TRBD1. Germline loops: CDR1 SGHRS, CDR2 YFSETQ. V lost 4 bases, J lost 2 bases, and 6 bases stayed unmatched. The CDR3 totals 16 residues. The CDR3 DNA sequence: TGCGCCAGCAGCCTCCTACAGGGGACTGGGGCCAACGTCCTGACTTTC. This sequence encodes CASSLLQGTGANVLTF.

At least ten counts were recorded for this clonotype. This rearrangement joins TRBV12-3 or TRBV12-4 to TRBJ1-1, with TRBD1 as a possible D gene (5 bases). The CDR3 consists of 11 residues. The ends were cut back, 3 bases at V and 8 bases at J, with 7 bases in the middle. The CDR3 is CASSFRGEAFF. CDR3 nucleotides: TGTGCCAGCAGTTTCCGGGGGGAAGCTTTCTTT.

The chain joins TRBV5-1 to TRBJ2-7; weak D call: TRBD2 (6 bases). This CDR3 spans 13 amino acids. The germline V and J ends were trimmed by 0 bases and 7 bases, with 11 bases remaining between them. The V gene's germline CDR1 is SGHRS and CDR2 YFSETQ. In nucleotides, the CDR3 is TGCGCCAGCAGCTTGGCGTTCGGGGGTGAGCAGTACTTC. Encoded protein: CASSLAFGGEQYF.

This clonotype was seen a handful of times. This chain connects TRBV15 to TRBJ2-5; a weak D match, TRBD1 (5 bases). With 0 bases removed from V and 3 bases from J, the gap between germline ends came to 8 bases. Germline assignment: CDR1 LNHNV and CDR2 YYDKDF (reference sequence). The CDR3 runs 14 residues. The CDR3 sequence is CATSRDSTEETQYF. CDR3 nucleotide sequence: TGTGCCACCAGCAGAGATTCGACAGAAGAGACCCAGTACTTC. The full variable domain, completed using reference TRBV15 and TRBJ2-5, is DAMVIQNPRYQVTQFGKPVTLSCSQTLNHNVMYWYQQKSSQAPKLLFHYYDKDFNNEADTPDNFQSRRPNTSFCFLDIRSPGLGDTAMYLCATSRDSTEETQYFGPGTRLLVL.

This clonotype was seen only a few times. This chain joins TRBV3-1 and TRBJ2-1, with TRBD1 as a possible D gene (5 bases). The CDR3 length is 14 residues. Germline CDR1 is LGHDT and CDR2 is YNNKEL (reference sequence). The V end lost 3 bases, the J end lost 5 bases, and 11 bases lay between the germline ends. The CDR3 bases are TGTGCCAGCAGCCACGCAGGGTCCCACAATGAGCAGTTCTTC. It yields the protein CASSHAGSHNEQFF.

This clonotype was recorded many times. The rearrangement joins TRBV4-1 to TRBJ1-2, with 9 bases lining up with TRBD1. This CDR3 contains 15 residues. The germline V gene encodes CDR1 MGHRA and CDR2 YSYEKL. Losses at the gene ends were 4 bases for V and 10 bases for J; bases not matched to a gene: 13. The CDR3 spells CASSLYVRDRDVYTF. The DNA of the CDR3 is TGCGCCAGCAGCCTATACGTCCGGGACAGGGATGTCTACACCTTC.

This clonotype came up many times. This rearrangement joins TRBV6-6 to TRBJ1-6; TRBD1 might be the D (5 bases). Trimming cost V 7 bases and J 10 bases, with 14 bases left between them. The V gene's germline CDR1 is MNHNY and CDR2 SVGAGI (reference sequence). This CDR3 has 13 amino acids. The CDR3 loop reads CASNDMGGSPLHF. The DNA for the CDR3 is TGTGCCAGCAACGATATGGGGGGATCACCCCTCCACTTT.

This clonotype is categorized as medium-sized. The gene calls are TRBV19 and TRBJ2-7; a possible D gene is TRBD2 (5 bases). Germline loops: CDR1 LNHDA, CDR2 SQIVND (reference sequence). CDR3 length equals 16 residues. Between the trimmed V and J ends, which lost 3 bases and 6 bases, there was a span of 21 bases. The CDR3 DNA follows: TGTGCCAGTAGTATGTCATCGGGCAGCGTCGCGGGCGAGCAGTACTTC. Translated: CASSMSSGSVAGEQYF.

V and J are TRBV28 and TRBJ2-3; 8 bases match TRBD1. With 8 bases clipped from V and 6 bases from J, the junction kept 7 bases outside the gene matches. Per germline, CDR1 MDHEN and CDR2 SYDVKM. The CDR3 is 13 residues long. The CDR3 spells CASEDRAFDTQYF. The DNA of the CDR3 is TGTGCCAGCGAGGACAGGGCTTTTGATACGCAGTATTTT.

The J gene is TRBJ2-1, the V gene TRBV27; 11 positions agree with TRBD2. Trimming cost V 5 bases and J 14 bases; bases outside gene matches: 17. Germline assignment: CDR1 MNHEY and CDR2 SMNVEV (reference sequence). The CDR3 spans 16 residues. CDR3 nucleotide sequence: TGTGCCAGCAGTCTAAGATACGGGACTAGCGGAGGGGTTAAGTTCTTC. Its protein is CASSLRYGTSGGVKFF.

This clonotype was detected many times. V gene TRBV12-3 or TRBV12-4 combines with J gene TRBJ1-1; D call uncertain. The CDR3 loop spans 13 amino acids. Trimming shortened V by 3 bases and J by 1 base, and 6 bases separated the two germline ends. CDR3 coding DNA: TGTGCCAGCAGTTTGCAACCGAACACTGAAGCTTTCTTT. This sequence encodes CASSLQPNTEAFF.

With respect to this clonotype: This clone may be a read error of a much larger clone one base away. The rearrangement joins TRBV6-2 or TRBV6-3 to TRBJ2-7; D gene ambiguous. The CDR3 spans 13 residues. Germline V gives CDR1 MNHEY, CDR2 SVGEGT. The CDR3 DNA is TGTGCCAGCACCGACTTTTCATCCTACGAGCAGAACTTC. Translated: CASTDFSSYEQNF.

This clonotype was observed many times. J is TRBJ1-5 and V is TRBV6-1, with a possible D match to TRBD1 (5 bases). Germline-derived CDR1 and CDR2 are MNHNS and SASEGT. The CDR3 is 13 amino acids. Trimming cost V 5 bases and J 4 bases, with 9 bases left between them. CDR3 coding DNA: TGTGCCAGCAGTCCAGACAGAAATCAGCCCCAGCATTTT. Protein: CASSPDRNQPQHF.

Points on this clonotype: Possible read error: a much larger clone is one base away. The V gene is TRBV24-1, the J gene TRBJ1-1; D perhaps matches TRBD1 (5 bases). This CDR3 region has 14 residues. The germline CDR1 and CDR2 sequences are KGHDR and SFDVKD. CDR3 DNA sequence: TGTGCCATCAGTCCGGGGGGACCGGGTACTGAAGCTTTCTTT. The encoded protein is CAISPGGPGTEAFF.

The chain is built from TRBV5-1 and TRBJ1-2; D possibly corresponds to TRBD1 (5 bases). This CDR3 has 14 amino acids. Germline lookup yields CDR1 SGHRS and CDR2 YFSETQ. V lost 0 bases to trimming and J lost 4 bases, with 10 bases between them. The CDR3 DNA reads as TGCGCCAGCAGCTTGGAGGGACGGACCTATGGCTACACCTTC. Translating it yields CASSLEGRTYGYTF.

This clonotype was seen at least ten times. The V call is TRBV3-1, the J call TRBJ2-3; maybe TRBD2 (6 bases). The CDR3 totals 16 residues. Germline assignment: CDR1 LGHDT and CDR2 YNNKEL (reference sequence). Trimming pared 3 bases from V and 4 bases from J, leaving 17 bases between. The CDR3 loop is CASSHFEGGHADTQYF. CDR3 coding DNA: TGTGCCAGCAGCCACTTTGAGGGAGGTCACGCAGATACGCAGTATTTT.

This clonotype has at least ten counts. V is TRBV29-1 and J is TRBJ2-1, with D maybe TRBD1 (7 bases). CDR3 length: 12 residues. CDR1 is SQVTM and CDR2 is ANQGSEA in the germline V gene. Trimming stripped 4 bases from V and 8 bases from J, with 12 bases between. The CDR3 bases are TGCAGCGTTGTTGGAGGGGGCGATGAGCAGTTCTTC. Its protein product is CSVVGGGDEQFF.

A few counts support this clonotype. CDR3 residues: CASSQDPARSMGEQYF. Here the CDR3 DNA reads TGCGCCAGCAGCCAAGATCCGGCCAGATCTATGGGCGAGCAGTACTTC. The V and J genes are TRBV4-1 and TRBJ2-7, with unresolved D. This CDR3 region has 16 residues. Germline values: CDR1 MGHRA, CDR2 YSYEKL. V lost 0 bases and J lost 6, with 18 bases in between.